This T cell receptor (beta chain) is from a study of T cells in Graves' hyperthyroidism and ophthalmopathy. This clonotype appeared many times. Its target is unknown. Uncontrolled infection, other autoimmune disease, pregnancy or lactation excluded patients. Diagnoses used clinical symptoms, serum thyroxine and TRAb, thyroid ultrasound and orbital computed tomography. Regions amplified from RNA transcripts were the TCR beta CDR3 regions. Initially, a first-round RT-PCR of the TCR CDR3 employed the HTBI primer set. TCRdb reprocessed the multiplex PCR reads with MiXCR, giving one entry per CDR3 protein. The top ten clones hold 15% to 18% of a sample with about 350,000 distinct CDR3 sequences, around a sixth of them seen once. Germline CDR1 is SQVTM and CDR2 is ANQGSEA. V was trimmed by 1 base and J by 6 bases, leaving 21 bases between them. The CDR3 spans 16 residues. Study-wide findings and caveats: Ophthalmopathy onset followed model prediction by a median about six months.

The material sequenced was blood. The chain employs TRBV29-1 and TRBJ1-1, with D possibly being TRBD1 (5 bases). This TCR was sampled from a woman between 40 and 50 years old with Graves' ophthalmopathy. The CDR3 nucleotides read TGCAGCGTTGAAGGGGTAAGGGGCCCCAGTGTCGCTGAAGCTTTCTTT. Protein: CSVEGVRGPSVAEAFF.